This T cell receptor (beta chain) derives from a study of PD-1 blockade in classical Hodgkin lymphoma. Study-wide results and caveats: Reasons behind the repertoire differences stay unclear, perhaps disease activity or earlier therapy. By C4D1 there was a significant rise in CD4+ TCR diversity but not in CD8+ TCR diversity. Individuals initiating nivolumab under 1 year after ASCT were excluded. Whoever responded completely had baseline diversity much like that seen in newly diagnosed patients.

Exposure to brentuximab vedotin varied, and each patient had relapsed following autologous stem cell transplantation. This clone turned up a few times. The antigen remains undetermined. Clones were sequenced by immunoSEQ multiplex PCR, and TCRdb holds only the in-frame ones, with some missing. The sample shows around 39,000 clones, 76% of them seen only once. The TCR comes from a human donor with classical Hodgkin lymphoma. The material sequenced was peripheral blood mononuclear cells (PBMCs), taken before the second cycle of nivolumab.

CDR3 loop: CASSVTGGPFEQYF. CDR3 coding DNA: TGTGCCAGCAGCGTAACAGGGGGCCCCTTCGAGCAGTACTTC. J is TRBJ2-7 and V is TRBV9, with 9 bases lining up with TRBD1. Losses at the gene ends were 1 base for V and 6 bases for J; bases not matched to a gene: 5. CDR3 length: 14 residues. Germline-derived CDR1 and CDR2 are SGDLS and YYNGEE.